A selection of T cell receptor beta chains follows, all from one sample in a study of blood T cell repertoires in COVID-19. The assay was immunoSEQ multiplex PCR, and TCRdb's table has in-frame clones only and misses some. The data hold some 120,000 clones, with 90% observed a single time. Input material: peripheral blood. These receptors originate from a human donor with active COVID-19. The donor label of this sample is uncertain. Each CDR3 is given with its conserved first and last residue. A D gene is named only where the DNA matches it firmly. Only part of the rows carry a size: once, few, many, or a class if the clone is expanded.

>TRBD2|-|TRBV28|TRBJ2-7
TGTGCCAGCAGTTTATCGGGGATTGGGACTAGCGGGGGAAAGCAGTACTTC
CASSLSGIGTSGGKQYF
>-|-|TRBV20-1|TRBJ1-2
TGCAGTGCTAGTCTCTCAGCATCGGGCTATGGCTACACCTTC
CSASLSASGYGYTF
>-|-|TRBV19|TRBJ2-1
TGTGCCTTTCATCGGGGTAGGGATGAGCAGTTCTTC
CAFHRGRDEQFF
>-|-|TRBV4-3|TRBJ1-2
TGCGCCAGCAGCCAAGAGGTTCTTGGGCAGGTCGGCGGCTACACCTTC
CASSQEVLGQVGGYTF
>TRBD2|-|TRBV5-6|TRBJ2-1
TGTGCCAGCAGCTTGGGAGCGGGGGAATCAGGGAATGAGCAGTTCTTC
CASSLGAGESGNEQFF
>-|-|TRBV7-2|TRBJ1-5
TGTGCCAGCAGCTTAGCCAGGGTTGATGGTCCCCAGCATTTT
CASSLARVDGPQHF
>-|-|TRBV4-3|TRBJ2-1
TGCGCCAGCAGCCAAGATGGGGCCATGACCAATGAGCAGTTCTTC
CASSQDGAMTNEQFF
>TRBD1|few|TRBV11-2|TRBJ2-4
TGTGCCAGCAGCCCAAACCGGGACAGGGATCAGTACTTC
CASSPNRDRDQYF
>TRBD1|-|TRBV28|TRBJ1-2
TGTGCCAGCAGACTTCCTCACTACAGGGGGGGCTACACCTTC
CASRLPHYRGGYTF
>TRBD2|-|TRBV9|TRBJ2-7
TGTGCCAGCGGTAGCGGGGGCTCCCGCTCCTACGAGCAGTACTTC
CASGSGGSRSYEQYF
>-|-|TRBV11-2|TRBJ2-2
TGTGCCAGCAGCTTGGGACAAACACTGTACACCGGGGAGCTGTTTTTT
CASSLGQTLYTGELFF
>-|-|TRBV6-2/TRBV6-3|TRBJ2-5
TGTGCCAGCAGTTACTCGAAGGCAGGCTCGGAGACCCAGTACTTC
CASSYSKAGSETQYF
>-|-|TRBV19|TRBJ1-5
TGTGCCAGTACCACCTGGACAGGCAATCAGCCCCAGCATTTT
CASTTWTGNQPQHF
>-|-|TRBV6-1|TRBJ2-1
TGTGCCAGCAGTGAAGGGAGCCCTAGCAATGAGCAGTTCTTC
CASSEGSPSNEQFF
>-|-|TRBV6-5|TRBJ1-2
TGTGCCAGCAGTTACGCAGGGGCCTATGGCTACACCTTC
CASSYAGAYGYTF
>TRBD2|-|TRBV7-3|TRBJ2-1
TGTGCCAGCAGCCCCCGCGACGCGGGGGTATACAATGAGCAGTTCTTC
CASSPRDAGVYNEQFF
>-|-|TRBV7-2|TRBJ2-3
TGTGCCAGCAGCCGGACATCAGATACGCAGTATTTT
CASSRTSDTQYF
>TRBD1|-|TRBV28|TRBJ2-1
TGTGCCAGCAGTAAGCAGGGACAGGGGGCCAATGAGCAGTTCTTC
CASSKQGQGANEQFF
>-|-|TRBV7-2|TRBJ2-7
TGTGCCAGCAGACGGGGGACAGACTCCTACGAGCAGTACTTC
CASRRGTDSYEQYF
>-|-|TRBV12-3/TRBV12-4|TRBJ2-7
TGTGCCAGCAGTGACTACGACACCTACGAGCAGTACTTC
CASSDYDTYEQYF
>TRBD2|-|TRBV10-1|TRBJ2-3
TGCGCCAGCAGCCCGAGCGGGGTCACAGATACGCAGTATTTT
CASSPSGVTDTQYF
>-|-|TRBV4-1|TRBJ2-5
TGCGCCAGCAGCCAAGACTCCGCCGGGTACCAAGAGACCCAGTACTTC
CASSQDSAGYQETQYF
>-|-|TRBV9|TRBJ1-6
TGTGCCAGCAGCGTAAAGGACAGCCTTTATAATTCACCCCTCCACTTT
CASSVKDSLYNSPLHF
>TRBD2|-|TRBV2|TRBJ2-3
TGTGCCAGCATACAGACTAGCGGGCTAGCGGGGGGCACAGATACGCAGTATTTT
CASIQTSGLAGGTDTQYF
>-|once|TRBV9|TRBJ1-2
TGTGCCAGCAGCGTAGGATTTACAGGGTTTTATGGCTACACCTTC
CASSVGFTGFYGYTF
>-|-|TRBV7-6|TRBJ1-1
TGTGCCAGCAGCTCGACAGAGAACACTGAAGCTTTCTTT
CASSSTENTEAFF
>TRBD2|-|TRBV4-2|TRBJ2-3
TGTGCCAGCAGCCAACCCCTCCCTTTTGCGGGGGGGCACACAGATACGCAGTATTTT
CASSQPLPFAGGHTDTQYF
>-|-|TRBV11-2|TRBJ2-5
TGTGCCAGCAGCTTAGCCTTGAGTGCAGAGACCCAGTACTTC
CASSLALSAETQYF
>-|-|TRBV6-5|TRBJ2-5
TGTGCCAGCGGGTCACAGGAGACCCAGTACTTC
CASGSQETQYF
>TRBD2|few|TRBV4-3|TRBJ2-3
TGCGCCAGCAGCCACAGCGGGGGAGGGGATACGCAGTATTTT
CASSHSGGGDTQYF
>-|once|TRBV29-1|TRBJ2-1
TGCAGCGTCCAGCGGGTGTCCTACAATGAGCAGTTCTTC
CSVQRVSYNEQFF
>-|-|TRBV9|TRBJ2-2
TGTGCCAGCAGCGTACAGGGTTACACCGGGGAGCTGTTTTTT
CASSVQGYTGELFF
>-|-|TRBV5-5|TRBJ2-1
TGTGCCAGCAGCCTACGTCCCGATATCAATGAGCAGTTCTTC
CASSLRPDINEQFF
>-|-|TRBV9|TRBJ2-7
TGTGCCAGCAGCCGAGACAATTACGAGCAGTACTTC
CASSRDNYEQYF
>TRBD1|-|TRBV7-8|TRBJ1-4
TGTGCCAGCAGATGGGGGGGGACAGGGCATGAAAAACTGTTTTTT
CASRWGGTGHEKLFF
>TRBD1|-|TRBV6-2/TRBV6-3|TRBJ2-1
TGTGCCAGCAGTTACAGGGGGCTGTCCTACAATGAGCAGTTCTTC
CASSYRGLSYNEQFF
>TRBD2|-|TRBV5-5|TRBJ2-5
TGTGCCAGCAGCTTGGGAGGACTAGCGGGGGGGCCTCGAGAGACCCAGTACTTC
CASSLGGLAGGPRETQYF
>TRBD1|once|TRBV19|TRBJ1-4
TGTGCCAGTAGTAACCGGGACAGACTTAATGAAAAACTGTTTTTT
CASSNRDRLNEKLFF
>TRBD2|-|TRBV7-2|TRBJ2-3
TGTGCCAGCAGATCTAGCGGGGCCCTTAGCACAGATACGCAGTATTTT
CASRSSGALSTDTQYF
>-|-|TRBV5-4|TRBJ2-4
TGTGCCAGCAGCTTGTTGGCAGGGCTAGCCAAAAACATTCAGTACTTC
CASSLLAGLAKNIQYF
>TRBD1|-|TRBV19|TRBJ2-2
TGTGCCAGTAGTATCCTACAGGGGGCGAACACCGGGGAGCTGTTTTTT
CASSILQGANTGELFF
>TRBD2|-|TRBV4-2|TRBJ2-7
TGTGCCAGCAGCCAAGGGGGACTAGCGGGGGTAAGCTACGAGCAGTACTTC
CASSQGGLAGVSYEQYF
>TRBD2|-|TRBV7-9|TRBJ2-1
TGTGCCAGCAGCTTAGACGGCGGGAGCTACAATGAGCAGTTCTTC
CASSLDGGSYNEQFF
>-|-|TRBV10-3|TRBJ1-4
TGTGCCATCAGTGACCCGGGGGGGCTAGAGGAAAAACTGTTTTTT
CAISDPGGLEEKLFF
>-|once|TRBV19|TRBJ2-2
TGTGCCAGTAGAATAACAGGTAGCACCGGGGAGCTGTTTTTT
CASRITGSTGELFF
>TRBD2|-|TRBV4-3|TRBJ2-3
TGCGCCAGCAGCCAAGGAGCGGGACCTAGCACAGATACGCAGTATTTT
CASSQGAGPSTDTQYF
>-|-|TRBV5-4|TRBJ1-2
TGTGCCAGCAGCTTGGCCGGCCCCGGTTTAGTGAGGGGCTACACCTTC
CASSLAGPGLVRGYTF
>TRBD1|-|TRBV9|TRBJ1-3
TGTGCCAGCAGCGTAGTAACGGGACAGGGACCTGGAAACACCATATATTTT
CASSVVTGQGPGNTIYF
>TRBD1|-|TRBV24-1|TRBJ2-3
TGTGCCACCAGTGATCAGGGGGCTAGCACAGATACGCAGTATTTT
CATSDQGASTDTQYF
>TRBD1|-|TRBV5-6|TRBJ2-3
TGTGCCAGCAACTGGGGGACAGGGAAAATGGATACGCAGTATTTT
CASNWGTGKMDTQYF
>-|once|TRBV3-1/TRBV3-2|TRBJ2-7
TGTGCCAGCAGCCCGGCAGGCTCCTACGAGCAGTACTTC
CASSPAGSYEQYF
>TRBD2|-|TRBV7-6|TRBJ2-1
TGTGCCAGCAGCTTAGTGAGTCTTAGCGGGGGCCACAATGAGCAGTTCTTC
CASSLVSLSGGHNEQFF
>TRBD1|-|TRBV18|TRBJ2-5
TGTGCCAGCTCAGACCTCGGACAGGCCGGGGAGACCCAGTACTTC
CASSDLGQAGETQYF
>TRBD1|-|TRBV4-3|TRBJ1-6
TGCGCCAGCAGCCAAGACACGGGACAGGGGTCACCCCTCCACTTT
CASSQDTGQGSPLHF
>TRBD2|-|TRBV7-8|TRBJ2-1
TGTGCCAGCAGCTTTAGCGGGGGGGCCCACAATGAGCAGTTCTTC
CASSFSGGAHNEQFF
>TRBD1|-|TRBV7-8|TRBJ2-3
TGTGCCAGCAAGGCGGGACAGGGAACTAGCACAGATACGCAGTATTTT
CASKAGQGTSTDTQYF
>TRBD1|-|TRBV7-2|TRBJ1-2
TGTGCCAGCAGCCAGGACAGGGGGCCTCTAAGGGATGGCTACACCTTC
CASSQDRGPLRDGYTF
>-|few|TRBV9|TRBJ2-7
TGTGCCAGCAGCGTCGCTCCCGGCAGGGGCTACGAGCAGTACTTC
CASSVAPGRGYEQYF
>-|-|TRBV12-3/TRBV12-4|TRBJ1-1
TGTGCCAGCAGCAAGACAATGAACACTGAAGCTTTCTTT
CASSKTMNTEAFF